The 17 T cell receptor beta chains presented below share a single source sample, sequenced in a study of cytomegalovirus exposure and HLA in healthy donors. PCR was performed using 60 Vbeta and 13 Jbeta primers. Some clones are missing from TCRdb's copy, which holds only in-frame ones; the method was immunoSEQ multiplex PCR. Its table lists some 120,000 clones. The sequencing input was PBMCs. These receptors originate from a middle-aged man in good health and CMV-seronegative.

As to this clone: Because the CDR3's place on the DNA is in doubt, the DNA is left out and the CDR3 is given as listed by TCRdb. The rearrangement links TRBV4-3 to TRBJ2-1; TRBD2 is taken as the D call from the table, unchecked against the DNA. Germline CDR1 reads LGHNA; CDR2 reads YSLEER. The length of the CDR3 is 15 amino acids, counting both ends. The chain's CDR3 is CASSQGWGGGSYRFF.

The chain combines TRBV19 with TRBJ2-7; TRBD2 aligns across 9 bases. Germline CDR1 and CDR2: LNHDA and SQIVND (reference sequence). After removal of 5 bases from V and 4 bases from J, the junction contained 9 bases not matched to a gene. CDR3 length: 15 amino acids. CDR3 DNA: TGTGCCAGTAGTGTAGTAGCGGGGGACGCTTACGAGCAGTACTTC. Encoded protein: CASSVVAGDAYEQYF. Complete variable domain (other parts from reference TRBV19 and TRBJ2-7): DGGITQSPKYLFRKEGQNVTLSCEQNLNHDAMYWYRQDPGQGLRLIYYSQIVNDFQKGDIAEGYSVSREKKESFPLTVTSAQKNPTAFYLCASSVVAGDAYEQYFGPGTRLTVT.

The CDR3 DNA reads as TGTGCCAGCAGCTTAGTTCGGGCTAGCGGCCGGGGGGATACGCAGTATTTT. Amino acid sequence: CASSLVRASGRGDTQYF. The rearrangement joins TRBV7-9 to TRBJ2-3; 7 bases are a match to TRBD2. In germline, CDR1 is SEHNR, CDR2 FQNEAQ (reference sequence). The CDR3 is made up of 17 amino acids. V was pared by 1 base and J by 6 bases, with 13 bases of the junction left unmatched.

The rearrangement links TRBV5-1 to TRBJ2-1; 9 positions match TRBD1. This CDR3 has 14 residues. The V segment lost 3 bases and the J segment 8 bases; nucleotides outside the gene matches: 6. The germline V gene encodes CDR1 SGHRS and CDR2 YFSETQ. The CDR3 region is CASSSNRGLDEQFF. For the CDR3, the DNA is TGCGCCAGCAGCTCGAACAGGGGGCTGGATGAGCAGTTCTTC.

V gene TRBV21-1 combines with J gene TRBJ2-1; the D call in the table, TRBD2, was not verified against the DNA. TRBV21-1 is a known pseudogene. The CDR3 sequence is 16 residues long. The CDR3 region is CASSRGAGGPGDEQFF. CDR3 bases: TGTGCCAGCAGCAGAGGGGCGGGAGGGCCTGGCGATGAGCAGTTCTTC.

The DNA of the CDR3 is TGCAGCGGGGGGACTAGTTCAAGGCAGTTCTTC. Translating gives CSGGTSSRQFF. The chain uses TRBV29-1 and TRBJ2-1; TRBD2 aligns across 8 bases. The CDR3 extends over 11 amino acids. The V gene's germline CDR1 is SQVTM and CDR2 ANQGSEA. The trim removed 7 bases at V and 12 bases at J, leaving 8 bases unmatched.

CDR3 in amino acids: CASSLVLGRGETQYF. Written as DNA, the CDR3 is TGCGCCAGCAGCTTGGTGTTGGGGCGCGGAGAGACCCAGTACTTC. This chain uses TRBV5-1 with TRBJ2-5, with D tentatively TRBD1 (5 bases). The V gene lost 0 bases and the J gene lost 4 bases, with 13 bases spanning the gap. Germline values: CDR1 SGHRS, CDR2 YFSETQ. This CDR3 region has 15 residues.

This chain uses TRBV7-8 with TRBJ1-2; 9 bases match TRBD1. CDR1 and CDR2 from the germline V gene are SGHVS and FQNEAQ. This CDR3 spans 14 amino acids. Trimming removed 1 base from V and 4 bases from J; junction bases left unmatched: 1. The CDR3 DNA is TGTGCCAGCAGCTTAGAACAGGGGGCCTATGGCTACACCTTC. Translated, it gives CASSLEQGAYGYTF.

The chain uses TRBV7-9 and TRBJ2-1; 9 bases map to TRBD2. This CDR3 has 17 amino acids. The germline CDR1 and CDR2 sequences are SEHNR and FQNEAQ (reference sequence). V lost 2 bases and J lost 0; bases outside the gene matches: 5. The CDR3 sequence is CASSLFLAGLSYNEQFF. DNA of the CDR3: TGTGCCAGCAGCTTATTTCTAGCGGGACTCTCCTACAATGAGCAGTTCTTC.

The chain couples TRBV27 to TRBJ1-3; 8 nucleotides agree with TRBD1. Trimming at V came to 8 bases and at J to 4 bases, leaving 13 bases not matched to a gene. The CDR3 sequence is 16 residues long. Germline-derived CDR1 and CDR2 are MNHEY and SMNVEV (reference sequence). The CDR3 bases are TGTGCCAGCCGCGATACGGACAGGGTGGCCGGAAACACCATATATTTT. This translates into CASRDTDRVAGNTIYF.

The chain has TRBV10-3 and TRBJ2-7; 8 positions agree with TRBD2. The V gene end was trimmed by 3 bases and the J gene end by 0 bases; junction bases not matched to a gene: 4. CDR3 length: 15 residues. CDR1 and CDR2 from the germline V gene are ENHRY and SYGVKD. CDR3 amino acids: CAISDGLAHSYEQYF. CDR3 nucleotides: TGTGCCATCAGTGATGGACTAGCCCACTCCTACGAGCAGTACTTC.

This chain uses TRBV4-3 with TRBJ2-2, with D perhaps matching TRBD2 (6 bases). From germline, CDR1 is LGHNA and CDR2 YSLEER. The CDR3 sequence is 15 residues long. Trimming removed 3 bases from V and 7 bases from J, with 15 bases in between. CDR3 DNA: TGCGCCAGCAGCCAGAGGAGGGGAAGGAACGGGGAGCTGTTTTTT. It is translated as CASSQRRGRNGELFF.

Written as DNA, the CDR3 is TGTGCCAGCAAAAAGCAAGTAGACACTGAAGCTTTCTTT. It encodes CASKKQVDTEAFF. V and J are TRBV28 and TRBJ1-1; D is undetermined. CDR3 size: 13 residues. Germline values: CDR1 MDHEN, CDR2 SYDVKM. With 7 bases removed from V and 3 bases from J, the gap between germline ends came to 12 bases.

This chain joins TRBV7-6 and TRBJ2-1; 13 positions agree with TRBD2. Germline V gene sequence: CDR1 SGHVS, CDR2 FNYEAQ. The CDR3 consists of 17 residues. V was clipped by 2 bases and J by 8 bases; unmatched bases: 9. The CDR3 nucleotides read TGTGCCAGCAGCTTATCCGGGACTAGCGGGAATGGGGATGAGCAGTTCTTC. Amino acid sequence: CASSLSGTSGNGDEQFF. Together with reference TRBV7-6 and TRBJ2-1, the CDR3 gives the full variable domain: GAGVSQSPRYKVTKRGQDVALRCDPISGHVSLYWYRQALGQGPEFLTYFNYEAQQDKSGLPNDRFSAERPEGSISTLTIQRTEQRDSAMYRCASSLSGTSGNGDEQFFGPGTRLTVL.

The chain uses TRBV29-1 and TRBJ1-1; 9 bases align to TRBD1. Per germline, CDR1 SQVTM and CDR2 ANQGSEA. The CDR3 loop spans 12 amino acids. The trim removed 4 bases at V and 5 bases at J, leaving 2 bases unmatched. The CDR3 spells CSVGQGETEAFF. The CDR3 DNA is TGCAGCGTTGGACAGGGGGAAACTGAAGCTTTCTTT.

V usage is TRBV28 and J usage is TRBJ1-2; 7 bases map to TRBD1. The germline CDR1 and CDR2 sequences are MDHEN and SYDVKM. V was clipped by 3 bases and J by 4 bases; unmatched bases: 14. CDR3 length: 17 residues. The CDR3 region has the DNA TGTGCCAGCAGTTTCAGATCCACCCGGGGACAGCTCTATGGCTACACCTTC. Translation gives CASSFRSTRGQLYGYTF.

The genes are TRBV6-1 and TRBJ2-1; TRBD2 might be the D (5 bases). The V end lost 5 bases, the J end lost 0 bases, and 11 bases lay between the germline ends. The germline V gene encodes CDR1 MNHNS and CDR2 SASEGT. The CDR3 runs to 15 residues. For the CDR3, the DNA is TGTGCCAGCAGTTTCCGGGATAACTCCTACAATGAGCAGTTCTTC. Its translation: CASSFRDNSYNEQFF.